This T cell receptor (beta chain) was documented in a study of cytomegalovirus exposure and HLA in healthy donors. CDR1 KGHSY and CDR2 FQNENV come from the germline V gene. Trimming removed 0 bases from V and 0 bases from J, with 11 bases in between. CDR3 size: 16 residues. With 60 Vbeta and 13 Jbeta primers, the PCR was carried out. Authors' methods: A later analysis tallied tens of millions of unique TCR beta chains, 8.5 million to 11 million of them shared. Clones were read by immunoSEQ multiplex PCR, and TCRdb kept only the in-frame ones, dropping some. Clone size and V and J calls were adopted from that table, with D and trimming inferred from the DNA. The sample holds about 200,000 clones.

Sample: PBMCs. The chain is built from TRBV16 and TRBJ1-1, with D possibly TRBD1 on 6 matching bases. This sequence originates from a woman aged 25 to 39 in good health and CMV-seropositive. This chain's CDR3 is CASSQSTGRMNTEAFF. The CDR3 nucleotides read TGTGCCAGCAGCCAATCGACAGGAAGAATGAACACTGAAGCTTTCTTT. Full variable domain (remainder filled in from reference TRBV16 and TRBJ1-1): GEEVAQTPKHLVRGEGQKAKLYCAPIKGHSYVFWYQQVLKNEFKFLISFQNENVFDETGMPKERFSAKCLPNSPCSLEIQATKLEDSAVYFCASSQSTGRMNTEAFFGQGTRLTVV.